A selection of T cell receptor beta chains follows, all from one sample in a study of blood T cells in healthy people across ages. TCRdb re-called the 5' RACE reads through MiXCR, storing one row per CDR3 protein. The sample has about 1,400,000 distinct CDR3 sequences; roughly 40% are singletons. The sequenced material came from blood. The receptors come from a woman between 18 and 29 years old in good health. Each CDR3 is given with its conserved first and last residue. The order of the fields is D gene, V gene, clone size, J gene, CDR3 DNA, CDR3 protein. D genes are given only for firm matches. The size of a clone is reported for some rows only, either as once, few or many, or as a class for expanded clones.

D gene: TRBD1
V gene: TRBV7-9
clone size: .
J gene: TRBJ2-1
CDR3 DNA: TGTGCCAGCAGCTTAAACAGGGGTTGGCATGAGCAGTTCTTC
CDR3 protein: CASSLNRGWHEQFF

D gene: .
V gene: TRBV4-2
clone size: .
J gene: TRBJ2-7
CDR3 DNA: TGTGCCAGCAGCCAAGAAGGCGACGGAACCTACGAGCAGTACTTC
CDR3 protein: CASSQEGDGTYEQYF

D gene: TRBD2
V gene: TRBV3-1
clone size: few
J gene: TRBJ2-2
CDR3 DNA: TGTGCCAGCAGCCCGGGACTAGCGTCGAACACCGGGGAGCTGTTTTTT
CDR3 protein: CASSPGLASNTGELFF

D gene: TRBD2
V gene: TRBV2
clone size: .
J gene: TRBJ2-1
CDR3 DNA: TGTGCCAGCAAGGGACTAGCGGGCTCCTACAATGAGCAGTTCTTC
CDR3 protein: CASKGLAGSYNEQFF

D gene: .
V gene: TRBV10-2
clone size: .
J gene: TRBJ1-5
CDR3 DNA: TGCGCCAGCAGTGAGTCGGGGGTGGGATATGATCAGCCCCAGCATTTT
CDR3 protein: CASSESGVGYDQPQHF

D gene: .
V gene: TRBV2
clone size: .
J gene: TRBJ1-4
CDR3 DNA: TGTGCCAGCACTCTCTGGAATAATGAAAAACTGTTTTTT
CDR3 protein: CASTLWNNEKLFF

D gene: TRBD2
V gene: TRBV7-2
clone size: few
J gene: TRBJ2-7
CDR3 DNA: TGTGCCAGCAGCTTGGCTAGCGGGGGCAAAGGGGACAATGAGCAGTACTTC
CDR3 protein: CASSLASGGKGDNEQYF

D gene: TRBD2
V gene: TRBV10-3
clone size: few
J gene: TRBJ2-7
CDR3 DNA: TGTGCCATCCGAGCGGGGGCCGGTTACGAGCAGTACTTC
CDR3 protein: CAIRAGAGYEQYF

D gene: TRBD2
V gene: TRBV20-1
clone size: once
J gene: TRBJ2-1
CDR3 DNA: TGCAGTGCTAGGACCCTGGAGGCGGGGGGGCCTCTTGAGCAGTTCTTC
CDR3 protein: CSARTLEAGGPLEQFF

D gene: TRBD1
V gene: TRBV29-1
clone size: .
J gene: TRBJ1-1
CDR3 DNA: TGCAGCGTCGGGGGCCAAATGACAGGGGCAGCTTTCTTT
CDR3 protein: CSVGGQMTGAAFF

D gene: .
V gene: TRBV6-1
clone size: .
J gene: TRBJ2-7
CDR3 DNA: TGTGCCAGCAGGGACCCACTTAGCTCCTACGAGCAGTACTTC
CDR3 protein: CASRDPLSSYEQYF

D gene: TRBD2
V gene: TRBV5-1
clone size: .
J gene: TRBJ2-1
CDR3 DNA: TGCGCCAGCAGCCCAACTAGCGGGAGGATGAGCAATGAGCAGTTCTTC
CDR3 protein: CASSPTSGRMSNEQFF

D gene: .
V gene: TRBV28
clone size: few
J gene: TRBJ2-7
CDR3 DNA: TGTGCCAGCAGTTTAGCACAAAAAAAGGGCTACGAGCAGTACTTC
CDR3 protein: CASSLAQKKGYEQYF

D gene: TRBD2
V gene: TRBV7-2
clone size: few
J gene: TRBJ2-5
CDR3 DNA: TGTGCCAGCAGCTTTTTCGGCGGGAGCCAAGAGACCCAGTACTTC
CDR3 protein: CASSFFGGSQETQYF

D gene: .
V gene: TRBV3-1
clone size: .
J gene: TRBJ2-1
CDR3 DNA: TGTGCCAGCAGCCACCTCAGGGGGGACAATGAGCAGTTCTTC
CDR3 protein: CASSHLRGDNEQFF

D gene: .
V gene: TRBV3-1
clone size: few
J gene: TRBJ2-5
CDR3 DNA: TGTGCCAGCAGCCAGGATGGGACTCGAGCGGAGACCCAGTACTTC
CDR3 protein: CASSQDGTRAETQYF

D gene: .
V gene: TRBV6-1
clone size: .
J gene: TRBJ1-1
CDR3 DNA: TGTGCCAGCAGACCAAGTCATGGGGCGGCCACTGAAGCTTTCTTT
CDR3 protein: CASRPSHGAATEAFF

D gene: .
V gene: TRBV20-1
clone size: .
J gene: TRBJ2-1
CDR3 DNA: TGCAGTGCCGACGATGGGGGATTACAGTTCTTC
CDR3 protein: CSADDGGLQFF

D gene: .
V gene: TRBV29-1
clone size: few
J gene: TRBJ1-1
CDR3 DNA: TGCAGCGTGGTGACAGTGAACACTGAAGCTTTCTTT
CDR3 protein: CSVVTVNTEAFF

D gene: .
V gene: TRBV6-1
clone size: .
J gene: TRBJ1-1
CDR3 DNA: TGTGCCAGCAGAAAAGGGGTTGCGGGTTTCATGAACACTGAAGCTTTCTTT
CDR3 protein: CASRKGVAGFMNTEAFF

D gene: TRBD1
V gene: TRBV9
clone size: .
J gene: TRBJ2-1
CDR3 DNA: TGTGCCAGCAGCGTAGGGGGGGGACAGGGGAACAATGAGCAGTTCTTC
CDR3 protein: CASSVGGGQGNNEQFF

D gene: .
V gene: TRBV27
clone size: .
J gene: TRBJ2-7
CDR3 DNA: TGTGCCAGCAGTTCCCCGACAGGTACGGGACACGAGCAGTACTTC
CDR3 protein: CASSSPTGTGHEQYF

D gene: .
V gene: TRBV12-3/TRBV12-4
clone size: .
J gene: TRBJ1-2
CDR3 DNA: TGTGCCAGCAGTTTAGAGGGTAGTGGCTGCACCTTC
CDR3 protein: CASSLEGSGCTF

D gene: .
V gene: TRBV6-6
clone size: many
J gene: TRBJ2-1
CDR3 DNA: TGTGCCAGCAGTTACTCCGAGGGAGTCAGCTACAATGAGCAGTTCTTC
CDR3 protein: CASSYSEGVSYNEQFF

D gene: .
V gene: TRBV6-1
clone size: once
J gene: TRBJ1-2
CDR3 DNA: TGTGCCAGCAGTGCACGTCCGGGGCAAACGATAAACTATGGCTACACCTTC
CDR3 protein: CASSARPGQTINYGYTF

D gene: .
V gene: TRBV27
clone size: few
J gene: TRBJ1-2
CDR3 DNA: TGTGCCAGCACCCGACCAGAAGGCCCGACCCTGTATGGCTACACCTTC
CDR3 protein: CASTRPEGPTLYGYTF

D gene: .
V gene: TRBV7-9
clone size: .
J gene: TRBJ2-3
CDR3 DNA: TGTGCCAGCAGCTCTAGAACAGGGATGGGCACAGATACGCAGTATTTT
CDR3 protein: CASSSRTGMGTDTQYF

D gene: .
V gene: TRBV7-2
clone size: few
J gene: TRBJ2-5
CDR3 DNA: TGTGCCAGCAGCTTAGATCTCCCGGTCATGGAGACCCAGTACTTC
CDR3 protein: CASSLDLPVMETQYF

D gene: TRBD1
V gene: TRBV12-3/TRBV12-4
clone size: .
J gene: TRBJ1-5
CDR3 DNA: TGTGCCAGCAGACCGACAGGGAGTCAGCCCCAGCATTTT
CDR3 protein: CASRPTGSQPQHF

D gene: .
V gene: TRBV20-1
clone size: .
J gene: TRBJ1-5
CDR3 DNA: TGCAGTGCTTCCCGAGAAGAGTGGATAAGCAATCAGCCCCAGCATTTT
CDR3 protein: CSASREEWISNQPQHF

D gene: TRBD2
V gene: TRBV12-5
clone size: .
J gene: TRBJ2-5
CDR3 DNA: TGTGCTAGTGGCCCCGGGACTAGCGGTGCGGATGGAACCCAGTACTTC
CDR3 protein: CASGPGTSGADGTQYF

D gene: TRBD1
V gene: TRBV11-2
clone size: .
J gene: TRBJ2-3
CDR3 DNA: TGTGCCAGCAGCCTACAGGGGATCGAGGCAGATACGCAGTATTTT
CDR3 protein: CASSLQGIEADTQYF

D gene: .
V gene: TRBV4-1
clone size: few
J gene: TRBJ2-2
CDR3 DNA: TGCGCCAGCAGCCAGGGATCCTACGGGACCGGGGAGCTGTTTTTT
CDR3 protein: CASSQGSYGTGELFF

D gene: .
V gene: TRBV7-9
clone size: .
J gene: TRBJ2-6
CDR3 DNA: TGTGCCAGCAGCTCCTTGGGGTGGCAGGACTCTGGGGCCAACGTCCTGACTTTC
CDR3 protein: CASSSLGWQDSGANVLTF